This entry lists 29 T cell receptor beta chains sequenced from one sample in a study of CD8 T cells in ankylosing spondylitis. Each CDR3 protein gets one entry after TCRdb re-called the 5' RACE reads with MiXCR. Here the sample spans 200,000 to 300,000 distinct CDR3 sequences, about 24% being singletons. The sequenced sample consisted of blood, either unsorted or a sorted T cell fraction (not recorded which). Source of these receptors: a male donor with ankylosing spondylitis or in good health (not recorded which).

This clonotype was picked up many times. The CDR3 protein is CASSPTRDSSATQYF. The CDR3 nucleotides read TGTGCCAGCTCACCGACCAGGGACAGCTCGGCTACGCAGTATTTT. The chain couples TRBV18 to TRBJ2-3; 7 nucleotides align to TRBD1. CDR3 length equals 15 residues. Looked up from germline, CDR1 is KGHSH and CDR2 is LQKENI. Trimming removed 3 bases from V and 8 bases from J; junction bases left unmatched: 11.

This chain uses TRBV5-1 with TRBJ2-7; 8 bases are a match to TRBD1. CDR3 length: 13 amino acids. With 4 bases clipped from V and 3 bases from J, the junction kept 3 bases outside the gene matches. The germline gives CDR1 SGHRS, CDR2 YFSETQ. CDR3 coding DNA: TGCGCCAGCAGCACTACAGGGGGCTACGAGCAGTACTTC. Its translation is CASSTTGGYEQYF. The full variable domain, in which reference TRBV5-1 and TRBJ2-7 provide the parts outside the CDR3, is KAGVTQTPRYLIKTRGQQVTLSCSPISGHRSVSWYQQTPGQGLQFLFEYFSETQRNKGNFPGRFSGRQFSNSRSEMNVSTLELGDSALYLCASSTTGGYEQYFGPGTRLTVT.

The chain has TRBV6-6 and TRBJ1-2, with unresolved D. V dropped 0 bases and J dropped 7 bases, with 6 bases sitting between them. Germline V gene sequence: CDR1 MNHNY, CDR2 SVGAGI (reference sequence). CDR3 length equals 12 residues. The CDR3 DNA reads TGTGCCAGCAGTTACTCGGAGGGTGGCTACACCTTC. Its translation: CASSYSEGGYTF.

This clonotype was seen a few times. The chain links TRBV6-5 to TRBJ2-4; D gene uncertain. The CDR3 loop spans 13 amino acids. Germline CDR1 MNHEY, CDR2 SVGAGI. Trimming took off 7 bases at V and 5 bases at J, with 12 bases between the two ends. The CDR3 protein is CASTSPRENIQYF. CDR3 sequence (DNA): TGTGCCAGCACCTCGCCAAGGGAAAACATTCAGTACTTC.

This clonotype was detected only a few times. This chain joins TRBV7-8 and TRBJ2-1, with TRBD1 matching 7 bases. After removal of 5 bases from V and 7 bases from J, the junction contained 5 bases not matched to a gene. Germline assignment: CDR1 SGHVS and CDR2 FQNEAQ. This CDR3 contains 13 residues. The CDR3 bases are TGTGCCAGCAGCCCCGGACAGGTGAATGAGCAGTTCTTC. Protein sequence: CASSPGQVNEQFF. Based on the CDR3 plus reference TRBV7-8 and TRBJ2-1, the full variable domain is GAGVSQSPRYKVAKRGQDVALRCDPISGHVSLFWYQQALGQGPEFLTYFQNEAQLDKSGLPSDRFFAERPEGSVSTLKIQRTQQEDSAVYLCASSPGQVNEQFFGPGTRLTVL.

This clonotype was observed a handful of times. This rearrangement joins TRBV20-1 to TRBJ2-3, with 7 bases aligning to TRBD1. Germline CDR1 reads DFQATT; CDR2 reads SNEGSKA (reference sequence). J gave up 4 bases and V 3 bases, and 7 bases lay outside the gene matches. The CDR3 covers 14 residues. The CDR3 nucleotides read TGCAGTGCTAGCGACAGGGCGATCGCAGATACGCAGTATTTT. It translates to CSASDRAIADTQYF.

The chain joins TRBV12-3 or TRBV12-4 to TRBJ1-2; no firm D call. The CDR3 contains 13 residues. V was trimmed by 1 base and J by 8 bases, leaving 11 bases between them. The CDR3 loop reads CASSLGGRWGYTF. In DNA form, the CDR3 reads TGTGCCAGCAGTTTAGGAGGCCGGTGGGGCTACACCTTC.

This clonotype was detected many times. The chain's CDR3 is CSAEGSYNEQFF. CDR3 in DNA: TGCAGTGCGGAGGGGTCCTACAATGAGCAGTTCTTC. The V and J genes are TRBV20-1 and TRBJ2-1; D is perhaps TRBD2 (6 bases). This CDR3 has 12 residues. Trimming removed 6 bases from V and 1 base from J, with 7 bases in between. Germline CDR1 DFQATT, CDR2 SNEGSKA (reference sequence).

This clonotype was counted ten times or more. The chain joins TRBV20-1 to TRBJ2-3; D unresolved. This CDR3 contains 14 residues. V was pared by 1 base and J by 0 bases, with 8 bases between. The germline V gene encodes CDR1 DFQATT and CDR2 SNEGSKA (reference sequence). The CDR3 DNA reads as TGCAGTGCTAGAGTACTCACTAGCACAGATACGCAGTATTTT. As protein: CSARVLTSTDTQYF.

This clonotype was recorded once. The rearrangement joins TRBV12-3 or TRBV12-4 to TRBJ1-1; no definite D call. The CDR3 spans 14 residues. V was trimmed by 3 bases and J by 0 bases, leaving 8 bases between them. The CDR3 sequence: CASSLMLLNTEAFF. The CDR3 coding sequence is TGTGCCAGCAGTTTGATGCTGTTGAACACTGAAGCTTTCTTT.

The chain links TRBV24-1 to TRBJ2-1, with TRBD1 identical over 12 bases. V shed 2 bases, J shed 8 bases, and the junction held 9 bases outside the gene matches. Germline loops: CDR1 KGHDR, CDR2 SFDVKD. CDR3 length: 17 residues. CDR3 nucleotides: TGTGCCACCAGTGATTCCATAACGGGACAGGGGGCCGATGAGCAGTTCTTC. The encoded protein is CATSDSITGQGADEQFF.

The CDR3 is CASSVRTGMWETQYF. In DNA, the CDR3 is TGTGCCAGCAGTGTTAGGACAGGCATGTGGGAGACCCAGTACTTC. V and J are TRBV2 and TRBJ2-5; 7 bases map to TRBD1. The CDR3 consists of 15 residues. J was trimmed by 5 bases and V by 4 bases; bases with no gene match: 10. The germline V gene has CDR1 SNHLY and CDR2 FYNNEI.

This clonotype was counted ten times or more. The chain carries TRBV6-5 and TRBJ2-5; 10 bases are a match to TRBD2. The length of the CDR3 is 16 residues. J was trimmed by 2 bases and V by 0 bases; bases with no gene match: 3. Germline values: CDR1 MNHEY, CDR2 SVGAGI. CDR3 in amino acids: CASSYSQRGGQETQYF. The DNA for the CDR3 is TGTGCCAGCAGTTACTCGCAGCGGGGGGGGCAAGAGACCCAGTACTTC.

As for this clonotype: A read error may be the cause here, since a much bigger clone is one base away. The chain has TRBV20-1 and TRBJ2-5; no clear D. This CDR3 has 12 amino acids. Trimming removed 1 base at V and 3 bases at J, with 6 bases between. Looked up from germline, CDR1 is DFQATT and CDR2 is SNEGSKA (reference sequence). The CDR3 sequence: CSARGGEETQYF. CDR3 sequence (DNA): TGCAGTGCTAGAGGGGGTGAAGAGACCCAGTACTTC.

V usage is TRBV20-1 and J usage is TRBJ2-5; 8 positions agree with TRBD2. Germline V gene sequence: CDR1 DFQATT, CDR2 SNEGSKA (reference sequence). Trimming took 6 bases from V and 1 from J; bases not matched to a gene: 16. This CDR3 has 17 amino acids. The DNA of the CDR3 is TGCAGTGCCGTCGCTGGGGGGAGCGGGGGCCGCCAAGAGACCCAGTACTTC. Its protein product is CSAVAGGSGGRQETQYF.

The V and J genes are TRBV20-1 and TRBJ1-1, with a weak D call TRBD1 (6 bases). Germline lookup yields CDR1 DFQATT and CDR2 SNEGSKA (reference sequence). The CDR3 extends over 13 amino acids. The V end was cut by 0 bases, the J end by 7 bases, with 12 bases between. This chain's CDR3 is CSARDLAGDEAFF. CDR3 DNA: TGCAGTGCTAGAGATTTGGCAGGGGATGAAGCTTTCTTT.

At least ten counts were recorded for this clonotype. The chain joins TRBV2 to TRBJ2-5, with 8 bases matching TRBD2. Trimming cost V 1 base and J 3 bases; bases outside gene matches: 4. Germline CDR1 and CDR2: SNHLY and FYNNEI. CDR3 size: 15 residues. The CDR3 region has the DNA TGTGCCAGCAGTGAAGGGCGGCGGGGGGAAGAGACCCAGTACTTC. Translated: CASSEGRRGEETQYF.

The table lists this clonotype with a few counts. The V call is TRBV6-5, the J call TRBJ2-3; D call uncertain. Germline V CDR1 and CDR2: MNHEY, SVGAGI. V was cut by 2 bases and J by 5 bases, with 11 bases left in between. The CDR3 totals 14 residues. The DNA of the CDR3 is TGTGCCAGCAGTTACGGGCGAGGCGGAGATACGCAGTATTTT. Protein: CASSYGRGGDTQYF.

This clonotype was found many times. This chain uses TRBV11-2 with TRBJ1-5, with D perhaps matching TRBD1 (5 bases). V lost 5 bases to trimming and J lost 6 bases, with 14 bases between them. Germline CDR1 and CDR2: SGHAT and FQNNGV. This CDR3 has 14 residues. This CDR3 is CASSLRQGGQPQHF. In nucleotides, the CDR3 is TGTGCCAGCAGCCTGCGGCAGGGCGGTCAGCCCCAGCATTTT.

This clonotype showed up just once. The chain joins TRBV6-1 to TRBJ2-5; D might be TRBD2 (6 bases). V was pared by 7 bases and J by 5 bases, with 17 bases between. CDR1 MNHNS and CDR2 SASEGT come from the germline V gene. The CDR3 runs 14 residues. In nucleotides, the CDR3 is TGTGCCAGCACCCCCGACTTAAGCGGGGAGACCCAGTACTTC. This codes for CASTPDLSGETQYF.

Turning to this clonotype: The junction does not match germline at one end; this may be a read error. This rearrangement joins TRBV19 to TRBJ2-2; 12 positions agree with TRBD1. Germline assignment: CDR1 LNHDA and CDR2 SQIVND (reference sequence). The CDR3 has 16 residues. The CDR3 loop is CATSRWGQGATGELFF. CDR3 in DNA: TGTGCCACTAGTAGGTGGGGACAGGGGGCGACCGGGGAGCTGTTTTTT.

The V call is TRBV7-8, the J call TRBJ2-7, with D possibly being TRBD1 or TRBD2 (5 bases each). Germline CDR1 reads SGHVS; CDR2 reads FQNEAQ. Deletions cut 1 base from V and 0 bases from J, with 13 bases between. The CDR3 sequence is 16 residues long. The CDR3 protein is CASSLGSGTLSYEQYF. Here the CDR3 DNA reads TGTGCCAGCAGCTTAGGGTCTGGGACGCTCTCCTACGAGCAGTACTTC.

The chain joins TRBV20-1 to TRBJ2-5, with 9 bases aligning to TRBD1. The CDR3 has 14 residues. Losses at the gene ends were 2 bases for V and 4 bases for J; bases not matched to a gene: 5. Germline values: CDR1 DFQATT, CDR2 SNEGSKA (reference sequence). As DNA, the CDR3 is TGCAGTGCTAGAAGCCAGGACAGGGGAGAGACCCAGTACTTC. Amino acid sequence: CSARSQDRGETQYF.

The chain combines TRBV24-1 with TRBJ2-1; D uncertain. The CDR3 covers 12 residues. Germline V gene sequence: CDR1 KGHDR, CDR2 SFDVKD. Trimming stripped 0 bases from V and 9 bases from J, with 5 bases between. As DNA, the CDR3 is TGTGCCACCAGTGATTTGCGACTTGAGCAGTTCTTC. It specifies CATSDLRLEQFF.

This clonotype was seen at least ten times. The chain joins TRBV2 to TRBJ1-5; D is ambiguous. V dropped 2 bases and J dropped 4 bases, with 9 bases sitting between them. CDR1 is SNHLY, CDR2 FYNNEI, per germline. The CDR3 sequence is 14 residues long. The CDR3 DNA is TGTGCCAGCAGTGAAAGGTCAGCAAATCAGCCCCAGCATTTT. Its translation: CASSERSANQPQHF.

This clonotype was seen ten or more times. The CDR3 nucleotides are TGTGCCACCAGTGATTCCCGGACGGGGGGCCGGACCACGCAGTATTTT. This gives the protein CATSDSRTGGRTTQYF. The chain joins TRBV24-1 to TRBJ2-3, with a weak D call TRBD2 (7 bases). This CDR3 is 16 amino acids long. Germline-derived CDR1 and CDR2 are KGHDR and SFDVKD. V lost 2 bases and J 9 bases, leaving 20 bases between the germline ends.

The table lists this clonotype with many counts. The V call is TRBV4-2, the J call TRBJ2-3; TRBD2 aligns across 9 bases. V was pared by 4 bases and J by 2 bases, with 19 bases of the junction left unmatched. The length of the CDR3 is 20 residues. The V gene's germline CDR1 is LGHNA and CDR2 YNFKEQ. The CDR3 region has the DNA TGTGCCAGCAGCCGTGAATTAGCGGGGGAGAAAACCTCCCCCACAGATACGCAGTATTTT. It specifies CASSRELAGEKTSPTDTQYF.

This clonotype was counted at least ten times. This CDR3 is CASSGIVFYGYTF. In DNA, the CDR3 is TGTGCCAGCAGTGGGATTGTTTTCTATGGCTACACCTTC. This chain uses TRBV12-3 or TRBV12-4 with TRBJ1-2; D call uncertain. The CDR3 is made up of 13 amino acids. Between the trimmed V and J ends, which lost 5 bases and 4 bases, there was a span of 11 bases.

This clonotype was seen ten or more times. The chain is built from TRBV20-1 and TRBJ2-1; D might be TRBD1 (6 bases). Germline values: CDR1 DFQATT, CDR2 SNEGSKA (reference sequence). With 1 base removed from V and 8 bases from J, the gap between germline ends came to 21 bases. The CDR3 has 16 residues. In DNA, the CDR3 is TGCAGTGCTAGAGTGGTTGGGGGCGCAATTATCGATGAGCAGTTCTTC. Translated: CSARVVGGAIIDEQFF.